These 13 T cell receptor beta chains were all obtained from the same sample, sequenced in a study of T cells in Graves' hyperthyroidism and ophthalmopathy. TCR beta CDR3 sequences were amplified from RNA transcripts. The HTBI primer set drove a first-round RT-PCR of the TCR CDR3. TCRdb used MiXCR to reprocess the multiplex PCR reads, holding one entry per CDR3 protein. Here the sample spans hundreds of thousands of distinct CDR3 sequences, 15% to 20% being singletons. What was sequenced was blood. The receptors originated from a woman younger than 45 with Graves' hyperthyroidism.

This clonotype was detected many times. V is TRBV15 and J is TRBJ2-7, with D unresolved. The CDR3 is 15 residues long. Per the germline V gene, CDR1 is LNHNV and CDR2 is YYDKDF (reference sequence). V shed 0 bases and J shed 0 bases, with 9 bases lying between them. CDR3 sequence reads: CATSRDGGGSYEQYF. CDR3 sequence (DNA): TGTGCCACCAGCAGAGATGGCGGCGGCTCCTACGAGCAGTACTTC.

In its sample, this clonotype was seen many times. In DNA form, the CDR3 reads TGTGCCAGCAGTCCCCGGGTGAGCTACAATGAGCAGTTCTTC. Translating it yields CASSPRVSYNEQFF. The V gene is TRBV28, the J gene TRBJ2-1, with D uncertain. V lost 5 bases and J lost 3, with 11 bases in between. The CDR3 has 14 amino acids. CDR1 MDHEN and CDR2 SYDVKM come from the germline V gene.

This clonotype was detected only a few times. This chain uses TRBV7-2 with TRBJ1-6, with TRBD1 matching over 7 bases. From germline, CDR1 is SGHTA and CDR2 FQGNSA. With V trimmed by 4 bases and J by 6 bases, 18 bases remained unmatched. CDR3 length equals 19 residues. CDR3 in DNA: TGTGCCAGCAGCTCGCCGGGTTTCCTGACCGGGACAGTTAATTCACCCCTCCACTTT. Translating it yields CASSSPGFLTGTVNSPLHF.

V and J are TRBV6-1 and TRBJ1-5; weak D call: TRBD1 (5 bases). CDR1 and CDR2 (germline): MNHNS, SASEGT. V lost 4 bases and J lost 4, with 17 bases in between. The length of the CDR3 is 16 residues. The CDR3 DNA follows: TGTGCCAGCAGTGTCACCCCCGGGGCTAGGAATCAGCCCCAGCATTTT. As protein: CASSVTPGARNQPQHF.

This clonotype turned up a few times. This rearrangement joins TRBV30 to TRBJ1-3; the D gene is possibly TRBD1 (6 bases). Germline V gene lookup returns CDR1 GTSNPN and CDR2 SVGIG (reference sequence). The V and J ends lost 4 bases and 4 bases respectively, with 11 bases between them. CDR3 size: 13 residues. The CDR3 coding sequence is TGTGCCTGGACCACAGGGCCCGGAAACACCATATATTTT. It yields the protein CAWTTGPGNTIYF.

This clonotype was detected ten times or more. The chain carries TRBV18 and TRBJ1-1; 7 nucleotides agree with TRBD1. The CDR3 is 13 residues long. With V trimmed by 10 bases and J by 1 base, 6 bases remained unmatched. Germline V gives CDR1 KGHSH, CDR2 LQKENI. CDR3 protein: CATRTGENTEAFF. CDR3 in DNA: TGTGCCACGCGGACAGGAGAGAACACTGAAGCTTTCTTT.

J is TRBJ1-3 and V is TRBV5-1; unclear D gene. In germline, CDR1 is SGHRS, CDR2 YFSETQ. The CDR3 spans 12 residues. The V end lost 7 bases, the J end lost 8 bases, and 13 bases lay between the germline ends. The DNA for the CDR3 is TGCGCCAGCGGCGCGGAGGGCGACACCATATATTTT. The encoded protein is CASGAEGDTIYF.

Many counts were recorded for this clonotype. The chain carries TRBV2 and TRBJ2-7; D may match TRBD1 or TRBD2 (6 bases each). V lost 10 bases and J lost 1, with 23 bases in between. CDR3 length: 16 residues. The germline V gene has CDR1 SNHLY and CDR2 FYNNEI. CDR3: CAIKGGQGGISYEQYF. DNA for the CDR3: TGTGCCATCAAGGGGGGCCAGGGAGGCATTTCCTACGAGCAGTACTTC.

The table lists this clonotype with a few counts. CDR3 amino acids: CAISHSSSSGQDDEQFF. CDR3 coding DNA: TGTGCCATCAGCCACTCCTCCTCTAGCGGCCAAGACGATGAGCAGTTCTTC. The chain couples TRBV10-3 to TRBJ2-1, with 7 bases matching TRBD2. From germline, CDR1 is ENHRY and CDR2 SYGVKD. V shed 6 bases and J 8 bases; nucleotides not matched to a gene: 19. This CDR3 contains 17 residues.

On this clonotype itself: This clone may be a read error of a much larger clone one base away. This is likely a read error, given that the CDR3 carries no conserved phenylalanine or tryptophan at its end. The genes are TRBV28 and TRBJ2-1; 10 nucleotides agree with TRBD2. The germline CDR1 and CDR2 sequences are MDHEN and SYDVKM. This CDR3 has 15 amino acids. After removal of 4 bases from V and 3 bases from J, the junction contained 3 bases not matched to a gene. The CDR3 spells CASSSSGRVYNEQFS. CDR3 DNA sequence: TGTGCCAGCAGTTCGAGCGGGAGGGTCTACAATGAGCAGTTCTCC.

This clonotype was seen a few times. This rearrangement joins TRBV9 to TRBJ2-3; D possibly corresponds to TRBD2 (6 bases). The CDR3 covers 19 residues. Germline CDR1 SGDLS, CDR2 YYNGEE. The V and J ends lost 2 bases and 2 bases respectively, with 24 bases between them. The CDR3 DNA reads as TGTGCCAGCAGCGTCGGAGGAGGGGTCCAGCGGGCCTACACAGATACGCAGTATTTT. Protein: CASSVGGGVQRAYTDTQYF.

This clonotype appeared many times. J is TRBJ2-3 and V is TRBV2; D possibly corresponds to TRBD1 (7 bases). V lost 7 bases, J lost 4 bases, and 12 bases lay in between. Germline V gives CDR1 SNHLY, CDR2 FYNNEI. This CDR3 has 13 residues. The chain's CDR3 is CASKEGASDTQYF. The CDR3 DNA follows: TGTGCCAGCAAGGAGGGGGCGTCAGATACGCAGTATTTT.

The V and J genes are TRBV6-2 or TRBV6-3 and TRBJ1-5; no clear D gene. Germline V gene data show CDR1 as MNHEY and CDR2 as SVGEGT. CDR3 length: 14 residues. The V end lost 1 base, the J end lost 6 bases, and 10 bases lay between the germline ends. As DNA, the CDR3 is TGTGCCAGCAGTTACTACGGTCTAGGTCAGCCCCAGCATTTT. Encoded protein: CASSYYGLGQPQHF.